The text below deals with one TCR beta chain. The antigen remains undetermined. This entry belongs to a study of radiation and T cells in renal cell carcinoma. The overall study: Nephrectomy followed 15 Gy stereotactic body radiation by 4 weeks.

Time point described: blood 2 weeks post-SBRT. Treatment in this sample: 15 Gy SBRT to primary tumor, nephrectomy 4 weeks later. The tumor was a clear cell renal cell carcinoma. General observations from the study: Top tumor clonotypes rose in blood 2 weeks post-radiation, then contracted.

Using immunoSEQ multiplex PCR, the repertoire was profiled, and TCRdb retains in-frame clones only, with some absent. Seen here are 150,000 or so clones, 87% observed once, and the top ten hold 10% to 15%. Specimen: blood, collected from a patient whose treatment included radiotherapy and nephrectomy. This receptor was taken from a woman aged 50 to 60 with renal cell carcinoma.

The CDR3 bases are TGTGCCTTCGCTACCGGGCCGGGGGAGCAGTACTTC. It specifies CAFATGPGEQYF. The chain recombines TRBV30 with TRBJ2-7; D may be TRBD2 (5 bases). This CDR3 is built from 12 residues. Germline loops: CDR1 GTSNPN, CDR2 SVGIG (reference sequence). Deletions cut 7 bases from V and 7 bases from J, with 17 bases between.